What follows is one TCR beta chain and its context. In the source study's methods: Quantification of nucleated cells was approximated via reference gene primer amplification. Method: immunoSEQ multiplex PCR; TCRdb's copy keeps in-frame clones and lacks some. That table is the source of V, J and clone size, and D and trimming were worked out from the DNA. The sample gives roughly 230,000 clones, over 80% of which show up once; 5.5% is in the top ten. This entry belongs to a study of blood T cell repertoires in COVID-19. Study-wide background: Both acute and convalescent COVID-19 samples were obtained from the United States, Italy and Spain. PBMCs, B-cell-depleted T cells, or T cells were the source of the cDNA or gDNA that made up the material.

The CDR3 totals 15 residues. From germline, CDR1 is SGDLS and CDR2 YYNGEE. V was clipped by 3 bases and J by 5 bases; unmatched bases: 4. The chain employs TRBV9 and TRBJ1-6; 8 positions match TRBD1. The sample taken for sequencing was peripheral blood. This TCR was sampled from a human donor in a cohort sampled during active COVID-19. CDR3 in DNA: TGTGCCAGCAGCGGGAGGACAGGGAATAATTCACCCCTCCACTTT. Translation: CASSGRTGNNSPLHF.